The clone carrying this T cell receptor beta chain has more than one count but fewer than ten. The CDR3 has 14 amino acids. CDR1 and CDR2 (germline): LNHDA, SQIVND (reference sequence). The V end lost 2 bases, the J end lost 7 bases, and 12 bases lay between the germline ends. It was during active infection that Seattle patients were enrolled and then longitudinally followed. These data belong to a study of blood T cell repertoires in COVID-19. As for the study in general: Samples of COVID-19 (acute and convalescent) were obtained from the United States, Italy and Spain.

In the original analysis: The assay estimated nucleated cells by amplifying reference gene primers. Sequencing used immunoSEQ multiplex PCR; TCRdb keeps in-frame clones, though not all of them. The D gene and trimming were derived from the DNA, and the V and J assignments and clone size from that table. The sample yields 70,000 to 100,000 clones, approximately 88% seen once. This sequence joins TRBV19 and TRBJ1-5; tentatively, D is TRBD1 (5 bases). The receptor was isolated from a man aged 45 to 65 with COVID-19, enrolled during active disease. The sequencing sample was made of peripheral blood. The CDR3 DNA sequence: TGTGCCAGTAGTATATCAGGGCATAGGCAGCCCCAGCATTTT. Protein product: CASSISGHRQPQHF.